One sample yielded the 17 T cell receptor beta chains listed below, sequenced in a study of T cell changes during pregnancy in multiple sclerosis. The data were produced by immunoSEQ multiplex PCR, yet TCRdb's version contains in-frame clones alone and is incomplete. The repertoire holds 40,000 or so clones, 80% to 95% seen once, with 9.5% to 13% in the top ten. Sequenced material: CD8+ T cells from peripheral blood mononuclear cells, taken after pregnancy. The receptors shown here come from a female donor with multiple sclerosis, enrolled in a pregnancy study.

This chain uses TRBV7-9 with TRBJ2-7; D gene unclear. Germline CDR1 is SEHNR and CDR2 is FQNEAQ (reference sequence). This CDR3 comprises 13 residues. V lost 5 bases and J lost 2, with 10 bases in between. CDR3: CASSATVTYEQYF. The DNA of the CDR3 is TGTGCCAGCAGCGCCACTGTAACCTACGAGCAGTACTTC.

The chain links TRBV6-5 to TRBJ1-1, with 7 bases aligning to TRBD1. The CDR3 consists of 14 residues. The V segment lost 5 bases and the J segment 2 bases; nucleotides outside the gene matches: 5. From germline, CDR1 is MNHEY and CDR2 SVGAGI. The CDR3 region is CASSGDSYNTEAFF. CDR3 nucleotide sequence: TGTGCCAGCAGTGGGGACAGCTACAACACTGAAGCTTTCTTT.

This clone occurred once. The CDR3 DNA follows: TGTGCCAGCAGCTTAACTAAAGCTTCCTACGAGCAGTACTTC. Translated, it gives CASSLTKASYEQYF. The chain has TRBV7-8 and TRBJ2-7; D gene unclear. Trimming pared 2 bases from V and 1 base from J, leaving 9 bases between. CDR1 is SGHVS and CDR2 is FQNEAQ in the germline V gene. The CDR3 is 14 amino acids.

This rearrangement joins TRBV7-8 to TRBJ1-1, with D possibly matching TRBD1 (6 bases). CDR1 is SGHVS and CDR2 is FQNEAQ in the germline V gene. The V end was cut by 5 bases, the J end by 3 bases, with 16 bases between. The CDR3 has 15 amino acids. The CDR3 region has the DNA TGTGCCAGCAGCCCGTACAGGGTTAAGGACACTGAAGCTTTCTTT. Its translation: CASSPYRVKDTEAFF.

This clone was seen once. The chain employs TRBV5-1 and TRBJ1-1; 8 positions match TRBD1. CDR3 length equals 13 residues. The germline CDR1 and CDR2 sequences are SGHRS and YFSETQ. Unmatched junction bases numbered 6, after V lost 5 bases and J lost 6 bases. The CDR3: CASSTGGGAEAFF. CDR3 DNA: TGCGCCAGCAGTACAGGGGGAGGGGCTGAAGCTTTCTTT.

The J gene is TRBJ1-1, the V gene TRBV30, with D hard to call. V was clipped by 2 bases and J by 1 base, with 11 bases between them. CDR1 is GTSNPN and CDR2 is SVGIG in the germline V gene (reference sequence). The CDR3 is 14 amino acids. CDR3 DNA: TGTGCCTGGAGTCCCCCCCGCGGGAACACTGAAGCTTTCTTT. Its translation: CAWSPPRGNTEAFF.

This chain uses TRBV14 with TRBJ2-7; maybe TRBD1 (6 bases). The germline gives CDR1 SGHDN, CDR2 FVKESK. The CDR3 is 17 residues long. V was shortened by 0 bases and J by 3 bases, with 18 bases between the two germline ends. The chain's CDR3 is CASSQDRAAGAGYEQYF. The CDR3 coding sequence is TGTGCCAGCAGCCAAGATCGGGCGGCAGGGGCGGGCTACGAGCAGTACTTC.

The J gene is TRBJ1-5, the V gene TRBV9; TRBD1 agrees at 12 bases. This CDR3 region has 14 residues. Per germline, CDR1 SGDLS and CDR2 YYNGEE. Trimming took 4 bases from V and 6 from J; bases not matched to a gene: 2. CDR3 protein: CASSSGQGAQPQHF. In DNA, the CDR3 is TGTGCCAGCAGCTCGGGACAGGGGGCTCAGCCCCAGCATTTT.

The chain combines TRBV9 with TRBJ2-1; 7 bases match TRBD1. The CDR3 is 15 residues long. The germline CDR1 and CDR2 sequences are SGDLS and YYNGEE. J gave up 3 bases and V 4 bases, and 7 bases lay outside the gene matches. The CDR3 DNA sequence: TGTGCCAGCAGCCTCCGGGACAGAGACTACAATGAGCAGTTCTTC. It yields the protein CASSLRDRDYNEQFF.

The rearrangement uses TRBV5-1 and TRBJ2-7, with TRBD1 as a possible D gene (6 bases). The CDR3 spans 14 residues. The V gene's germline CDR1 is SGHRS and CDR2 YFSETQ. V was shortened by 4 bases and J by 0 bases, with 11 bases between the two germline ends. The CDR3 DNA reads TGCGCCAGCAGCCCTTGGGACACCTCCTACGAGCAGTACTTC. It codes for CASSPWDTSYEQYF.

The CDR3 protein is CASSLERTGGYEQYF. Here the CDR3 DNA reads TGTGCCAGCAGCTTAGAGCGGACAGGGGGCTACGAGCAGTACTTC. This sequence joins TRBV7-6 and TRBJ2-7, with 10 bases that match TRBD1. The ends lost 1 base at V and 3 bases at J; junction bases unmatched: 3. The germline gives CDR1 SGHVS, CDR2 FNYEAQ. CDR3 length: 15 residues.

V usage is TRBV5-1 and J usage is TRBJ2-7; 11 bases map to TRBD1. The germline V gene has CDR1 SGHRS and CDR2 YFSETQ. CDR3 length equals 13 residues. V was clipped by 3 bases and J by 6 bases; unmatched bases: 2. This CDR3 is CASSWTGGSEQYF. As DNA, the CDR3 is TGCGCCAGCAGCTGGACAGGGGGCAGCGAGCAGTACTTC.

The chain has TRBV7-9 and TRBJ2-7; 10 bases agree with TRBD1. CDR3 size: 15 residues. Germline V lookup: CDR1 SEHNR, CDR2 FQNEAQ (reference sequence). J gave up 2 bases and V 5 bases, and 6 bases lay outside the gene matches. CDR3 in DNA: TGTGCCAGCAGCCAGGCCGGGACAGGGGCCTACGAGCAGTACTTC. This encodes CASSQAGTGAYEQYF.

This clone was seen just once. The V call is TRBV6-5, the J call TRBJ2-2, with 7 bases matching TRBD2. The CDR3 is 15 amino acids. J lost 5 bases, V lost 7 bases, and 10 bases had no gene match. Germline V gene data show CDR1 as MNHEY and CDR2 as SVGAGI. As DNA, the CDR3 is TGTGCCAGCAATCAAGGGCGGGGGAAAACCGGGGAGCTGTTTTTT. It codes for CASNQGRGKTGELFF.

The chain uses TRBV19 and TRBJ1-5; 7 positions match TRBD1. Germline CDR1 LNHDA, CDR2 SQIVND (reference sequence). With V trimmed by 4 bases and J by 5 bases, 14 bases remained unmatched. The CDR3 is made up of 17 amino acids. The DNA for the CDR3 is TGTGCCAGTAGTACATTCGCCGGGACAGTGGACGATCAGCCCCAGCATTTT. It codes for CASSTFAGTVDDQPQHF.

The V gene is TRBV28, the J gene TRBJ1-6; TRBD1 is a possible D gene (6 bases). V dropped 3 bases and J dropped 6 bases, with 12 bases sitting between them. The V gene's germline CDR1 is MDHEN and CDR2 SYDVKM. The CDR3 contains 15 residues. CDR3 loop: CASSLGRGRNSPLHF. CDR3 coding DNA: TGTGCCAGCAGTTTGGGCAGGGGACGTAATTCACCCCTCCACTTT.

The chain is built from TRBV6-9 and TRBJ1-1; TRBD1 matches 8 bases. The CDR3 has 20 residues. CDR1 is MNHGY and CDR2 is SVAAGI in the germline V gene. The junction had 28 bases not matched to a gene; V was cut back by 7 bases and J by 6 bases. The CDR3 is CASTLTRPGGDEKASAEAFF. The CDR3 DNA sequence: TGTGCCAGCACCCTAACCCGCCCAGGGGGCGACGAAAAAGCCTCCGCTGAAGCTTTCTTT.